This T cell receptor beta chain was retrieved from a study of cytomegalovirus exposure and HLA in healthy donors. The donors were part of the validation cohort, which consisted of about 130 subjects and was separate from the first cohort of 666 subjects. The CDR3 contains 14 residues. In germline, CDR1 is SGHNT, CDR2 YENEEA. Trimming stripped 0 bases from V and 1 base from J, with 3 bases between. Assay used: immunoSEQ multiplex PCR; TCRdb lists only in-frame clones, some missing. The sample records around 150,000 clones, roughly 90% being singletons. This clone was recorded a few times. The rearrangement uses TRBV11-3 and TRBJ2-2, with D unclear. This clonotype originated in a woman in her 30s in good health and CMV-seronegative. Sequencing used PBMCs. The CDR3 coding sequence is TGTGCCAGCAGCTTAGAGTTGAACACCGGGGAGCTGTTTTTT. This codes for CASSLELNTGELFF.